The clone carrying this TCR beta chain was counted once. Its matching antigen is unknown. The investigators amplified TCR beta CDR3 regions from RNA transcripts. First-round RT-PCR of the TCR CDR3 relied on the HTBI primer set. Using its own MiXCR run on the multiplex PCR reads, TCRdb lists one record per CDR3 protein. The table has some 690,000 distinct CDR3 sequences, 17% seen once. The sample is drawn from a study of T cells in Graves' hyperthyroidism and ophthalmopathy. No ophthalmopathy progression within 18 months constituted stable Graves' hyperthyroidism. Diagnoses were made from clinical symptoms, serum measures (thyroxine and TRAb), thyroid ultrasound and orbital computed tomography. The CDR3 is 13 amino acids. The junction had 2 bases not matched to a gene; V was cut back by 1 base and J by 6 bases. Germline V gene data show CDR1 as LGHDT and CDR2 as YNNKEL (reference sequence). Regarding the study as a whole: Stable hyperthyroidism was told apart from ophthalmopathy by a model built on 13 V-J features. Most thyroid clonotypes expanded above 0.001 appeared in blood too.

The receptor comes from a middle-aged man with Graves' hyperthyroidism. J is TRBJ2-7 and V is TRBV3-1, with TRBD2 matching over 8 bases. The specimen sequenced was blood. As DNA, the CDR3 is TGTGCCAGCAGCCAAGGCGGGACTAGCGAGCAGTACTTC. Translation: CASSQGGTSEQYF.